This T cell receptor (beta chain) was observed in a study of shared clonotypes between healthy human individuals. General study findings and limits: Generation probability values for non-shared clonotypes were lower than those for clonotypes shared by all four donors. Sampling covered blood only; tissue repertoires likely differ. Rarefaction indicated that sorted-subset sequencing remained incomplete although depth was large.

A word on this clone: The antigen is unknown.

Each sorted subset replicate got 200 ng genomic DNA, 30,000 or so genomes. Here immunoSEQ multiplex PCR was the method, and the copy in TCRdb shows in-frame clones only, minus some. Found here are some 800,000 clones, about 92% of them singletons; the top ten hold under 30%. CD45RO-negative, CCR7-positively selected cells formed the naive CD8 fraction, excluding terminally differentiated effector memory CD45RA+ cells. V lost 4 bases and J 5 bases, leaving 15 bases between the germline ends. The CDR3 extends over 14 amino acids. The germline V gene encodes CDR1 MNHNS and CDR2 SASEGT. The chain combines TRBV6-1 with TRBJ2-7, with unresolved D. Sample: naive CD8+ T cells sorted from blood. The TCR was taken from a man under 40 in good health. The CDR3 DNA follows: TGTGCCAGCAGTGTCCGGTTGGGTCTACACGAGCAGTACTTC. It translates to CASSVRLGLHEQYF.